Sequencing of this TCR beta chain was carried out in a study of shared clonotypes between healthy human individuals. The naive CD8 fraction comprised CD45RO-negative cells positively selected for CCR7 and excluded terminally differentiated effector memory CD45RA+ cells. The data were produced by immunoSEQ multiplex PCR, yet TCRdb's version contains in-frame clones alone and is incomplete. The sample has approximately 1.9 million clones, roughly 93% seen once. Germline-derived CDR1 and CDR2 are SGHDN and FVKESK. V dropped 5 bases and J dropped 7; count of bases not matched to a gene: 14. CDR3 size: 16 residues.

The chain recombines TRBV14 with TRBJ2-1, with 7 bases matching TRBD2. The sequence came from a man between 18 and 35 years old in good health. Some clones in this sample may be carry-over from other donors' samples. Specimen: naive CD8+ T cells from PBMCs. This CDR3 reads CASSARLRVGGNEQFF. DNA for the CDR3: TGTGCCAGCAGCGCGCGCCTCAGGGTCGGGGGGAATGAGCAGTTCTTC.